One sample yielded the 31 T cell receptor beta chains listed below, sequenced in a study of blood T cell repertoires in COVID-19. The repertoire was sequenced with immunoSEQ multiplex PCR; TCRdb's copy has only in-frame clones and lacks some. The data show roughly 250,000 clones, 80% to 90% seen once. The sequenced material came from peripheral blood. These receptors were collected from a woman in her forties or fifties with acute or convalescent COVID-19.

The rearrangement links TRBV7-9 to TRBJ2-1, with D maybe TRBD2 (6 bases). Between the trimmed V and J ends, which lost 2 bases and 8 bases, there was a span of 16 bases. This CDR3 contains 15 residues. Germline CDR1 and CDR2: SEHNR and FQNEAQ (reference sequence). The CDR3 DNA reads as TGTGCCAGCAGCTTAAGGAGGAGGGGCCTCGATGAGCAGTTCTTC. Protein product: CASSLRRRGLDEQFF.

This clone appeared once. The V and J genes are TRBV28 and TRBJ2-1, with a weak D call TRBD2 (6 bases). CDR3 length: 15 amino acids. Germline CDR1 reads MDHEN; CDR2 reads SYDVKM. The ends were cut back, 5 bases at V and 4 bases at J, with 15 bases in the middle. The CDR3 coding sequence is TGTGCCAGCAGTGGATCCGGACTAAAATACAATGAGCAGTTCTTC. Encoded protein: CASSGSGLKYNEQFF. The variable domain in full, completed from reference TRBV28 and TRBJ2-1, reads DVKVTQSSRYLVKRTGEKVFLECVQDMDHENMFWYRQDPGLGLRLIYFSYDVKMKEKGDIPEGYSVSREKKERFSLILESASTNQTSMYLCASSGSGLKYNEQFFGPGTRLTVL.

This chain connects TRBV27 to TRBJ2-1, with 9 bases aligning to TRBD2. J lost 1 base, V lost 7 bases, and 11 bases had no gene match. The CDR3 spans 17 residues. CDR1 MNHEY and CDR2 SMNVEV come from the germline V gene (reference sequence). The CDR3 DNA reads as TGTGCCAGCATTCCCGGAGGCGGGAGGGTATCCTACAATGAGCAGTTCTTC. Protein: CASIPGGGRVSYNEQFF.

The rearrangement links TRBV5-1 to TRBJ2-3, with 7 bases matching TRBD1. The CDR3 is 16 residues long. V was pared by 4 bases and J by 2 bases, with 10 bases of the junction left unmatched. Looked up from germline, CDR1 is SGHRS and CDR2 is YFSETQ. As DNA, the CDR3 is TGCGCCAGCAGCGTAACCGGGACAGATCACACAGATACGCAGTATTTT. Protein product: CASSVTGTDHTDTQYF. The whole variable domain, remainder taken from reference TRBV5-1 and TRBJ2-3, is KAGVTQTPRYLIKTRGQQVTLSCSPISGHRSVSWYQQTPGQGLQFLFEYFSETQRNKGNFPGRFSGRQFSNSRSEMNVSTLELGDSALYLCASSVTGTDHTDTQYFGPGTRLTVL.

A few counts support this clone. V usage is TRBV28 and J usage is TRBJ1-1, with TRBD1 as a possible D gene (6 bases). The CDR3 extends over 11 amino acids. Looked up from germline, CDR1 is MDHEN and CDR2 is SYDVKM. V was trimmed by 4 bases and J by 8 bases, leaving 8 bases between them. The chain's CDR3 is CASSYGQEAFF. Here the CDR3 DNA reads TGTGCCAGCAGTTACGGACAGGAAGCTTTCTTT.

The chain recombines TRBV18 with TRBJ2-1; D perhaps matches TRBD1 (6 bases). Germline V gene sequence: CDR1 KGHSH, CDR2 LQKENI. Trimming removed 0 bases at V and 5 bases at J, with 14 bases between. The CDR3 has 16 residues. The CDR3 loop reads CASSPPARGLNNEQFF. The CDR3 region has the DNA TGTGCCAGCTCACCACCGGCCAGGGGTCTAAACAATGAGCAGTTCTTC.

The chain links TRBV18 to TRBJ1-2, with D uncertain. The CDR3 runs 12 residues. CDR1 is KGHSH, CDR2 LQKENI, per germline. Trimming pared 2 bases from V and 13 bases from J, leaving 14 bases between. The CDR3 loop is CASSPLEPGSTF. As DNA, the CDR3 is TGTGCCAGCTCACCATTGGAGCCGGGATCCACCTTC.

J is TRBJ1-1 and V is TRBV5-1; D might be TRBD1 (5 bases). The V end was cut by 1 base, the J end by 3 bases, with 13 bases between. CDR3 length equals 15 residues. Germline CDR1 is SGHRS and CDR2 is YFSETQ. CDR3 coding DNA: TGCGCCAGCAGCTTGTCGATCCTAGGGGACACTGAAGCTTTCTTT. Translated, it gives CASSLSILGDTEAFF. Full variable domain (outside the CDR3, taken from reference TRBV5-1 and TRBJ1-1): KAGVTQTPRYLIKTRGQQVTLSCSPISGHRSVSWYQQTPGQGLQFLFEYFSETQRNKGNFPGRFSGRQFSNSRSEMNVSTLELGDSALYLCASSLSILGDTEAFFGQGTRLTVV.

Only one count was recorded for this clone. This rearrangement joins TRBV4-3 to TRBJ2-1; 9 bases fit TRBD1. CDR1 LGHNA and CDR2 YSLEER come from the germline V gene. J was trimmed by 5 bases and V by 5 bases; bases with no gene match: 13. The CDR3 covers 17 residues. CDR3 nucleotide sequence: TGCGCCAGCAGCAACCATACCCTCCGGGACAGGGACAATGAGCAGTTCTTC. Translating gives CASSNHTLRDRDNEQFF.

The chain links TRBV4-2 to TRBJ2-5, with 7 bases fitting TRBD1. Germline CDR1 and CDR2: LGHNA and YNFKEQ. The trim removed 0 bases at V and 5 bases at J, leaving 3 bases unmatched. This CDR3 region has 14 residues. The chain's CDR3 is CASSQETGSETQYF. The CDR3 DNA sequence: TGTGCCAGCAGCCAAGAGACAGGGAGCGAGACCCAGTACTTC.

V usage is TRBV10-3 and J usage is TRBJ2-7; the match to TRBD2 covers 8 bases. V gave up 6 bases and J gave up 1 base; unmatched junction bases: 8. The CDR3 length is 15 residues. The germline gives CDR1 ENHRY, CDR2 SYGVKD. CDR3 nucleotide sequence: TGTGCCATCAGCAACAGGGTAGCGGGGTCCTACGAGCAGTACTTC. It is translated as CAISNRVAGSYEQYF.

The V call is TRBV5-1, the J call TRBJ2-1; 11 bases fit TRBD2. The CDR3 sequence is 17 residues long. With 4 bases clipped from V and 2 bases from J, the junction kept 8 bases outside the gene matches. Germline V gene data show CDR1 as SGHRS and CDR2 as YFSETQ. Written as DNA, the CDR3 is TGCGCCAGCAGCCCAGAATTAGCGGGAGGGCCCTACAATGAGCAGTTCTTC. Protein product: CASSPELAGGPYNEQFF. Complete variable domain (other parts from reference TRBV5-1 and TRBJ2-1): KAGVTQTPRYLIKTRGQQVTLSCSPISGHRSVSWYQQTPGQGLQFLFEYFSETQRNKGNFPGRFSGRQFSNSRSEMNVSTLELGDSALYLCASSPELAGGPYNEQFFGPGTRLTVL.

The CDR3 nucleotides are TGTGCCAGCTCACCTAGTCTAGCGGGAGTTGGGCCCTCCTACGAGCAGTACTTC. Its translation is CASSPSLAGVGPSYEQYF. The chain carries TRBV18 and TRBJ2-7; 10 positions match TRBD2. Germline trimming cut 3 bases from V and 0 bases from J; bases unmatched to any gene: 11. CDR1 and CDR2 from the germline V gene are KGHSH and LQKENI. This CDR3 region has 18 residues.

This clone has a single count. The CDR3 region is CSVSGNGTDTQYF. The DNA of the CDR3 is TGCAGCGTCTCGGGAAATGGCACAGATACGCAGTATTTT. The chain carries TRBV29-1 and TRBJ2-3; tentative D call: TRBD2 (5 bases). This CDR3 has 13 amino acids. Deletions cut 6 bases from V and 1 base from J, with 11 bases between. CDR1 and CDR2 from the germline V gene are SQVTM and ANQGSEA.

The chain uses TRBV28 and TRBJ2-5; 10 bases fit TRBD2. This CDR3 contains 16 residues. The V and J ends lost 7 bases and 5 bases, in that order; junction bases with no gene match: 13. Germline CDR1 and CDR2: MDHEN and SYDVKM. The DNA of the CDR3 is TGTGCCAGCACCACCAGTCGCCTAGCGGGAGATGAGACCCAGTACTTC. Encoded protein: CASTTSRLAGDETQYF.

This chain connects TRBV30 to TRBJ2-7, with D possibly TRBD1 on 6 matching bases. Germline CDR1 GTSNPN, CDR2 SVGIG (reference sequence). With 3 bases removed from V and 2 bases from J, the gap between germline ends came to 14 bases. This CDR3 region has 14 residues. The CDR3 DNA reads TGTGCCTGGAGGGTTACAGGGTCTGCCTACGAGCAGTACTTC. It is translated as CAWRVTGSAYEQYF.

This clone came up a few times. The V and J genes are TRBV5-1 and TRBJ2-5, with TRBD2 matching 7 bases. The CDR3 has 14 amino acids. Unmatched junction bases numbered 5, after V lost 3 bases and J lost 3 bases. The germline V gene encodes CDR1 SGHRS and CDR2 YFSETQ. CDR3 in amino acids: CASSSGGGEETQYF. CDR3 DNA sequence: TGCGCCAGCAGCTCAGGTGGGGGGGAAGAGACCCAGTACTTC.

V and J are TRBV3-1 (or the pseudogene TRBV3-2) and TRBJ2-1; 14 bases agree with TRBD2. This CDR3 spans 20 amino acids. After removal of 0 bases from V and 2 bases from J, the junction contained 9 bases not matched to a gene. Germline CDR1 reads LGHDT; CDR2 reads YNNKEL (reference sequence). The CDR3 reads CASSQEEWTSGRQAYNEQFF. For the CDR3, the DNA is TGTGCCAGCAGCCAAGAGGAGTGGACTAGCGGGAGGCAGGCCTACAATGAGCAGTTCTTC.

This chain joins TRBV15 and TRBJ2-1; the match to TRBD2 covers 13 bases. The CDR3 loop spans 16 amino acids. Trimming took 2 bases from V and 5 from J; bases not matched to a gene: 3. Germline V gene sequence: CDR1 LNHNV, CDR2 YYDKDF (reference sequence). The DNA for the CDR3 is TGTGCCACCAGCAGACCAGGACTAGCGGGAGACAATGAGCAGTTCTTC. It yields the protein CATSRPGLAGDNEQFF.

V usage is TRBV5-1 and J usage is TRBJ2-7, with D possibly TRBD1 on 5 matching bases. The germline gives CDR1 SGHRS, CDR2 YFSETQ. CDR3 length: 14 amino acids. With 4 bases removed from V and 5 bases from J, the gap between germline ends came to 16 bases. CDR3 in amino acids: CASSKQVGENEQYF. The CDR3 DNA reads as TGCGCCAGCAGCAAACAGGTGGGTGAAAACGAGCAGTACTTC.

The chain uses TRBV7-9 and TRBJ2-4; the match to TRBD1 covers 8 bases. This CDR3 contains 16 residues. Per germline, CDR1 SEHNR and CDR2 FQNEAQ (reference sequence). Unmatched junction bases numbered 7, after V lost 2 bases and J lost 4 bases. The CDR3 nucleotides read TGTGCCAGCAGCTTACCGGGACAGGAACCTAAAAACATTCAGTACTTC. Translating gives CASSLPGQEPKNIQYF.

In this sample, this clone turned up once. The chain recombines TRBV2 with TRBJ1-5; TRBD1 aligns across 7 bases. The CDR3 covers 15 residues. Unmatched junction bases numbered 9, after V lost 5 bases and J lost 5 bases. Germline V lookup: CDR1 SNHLY, CDR2 FYNNEI. Here the CDR3 DNA reads TGTGCCAGCAGTATCCGGGACAGCGGCCATCAGCCCCAGCATTTT. Protein product: CASSIRDSGHQPQHF.

The chain carries TRBV3-1 (or the pseudogene TRBV3-2) and TRBJ2-5; D unresolved. CDR3 size: 13 residues. With 0 bases removed from V and 4 bases from J, the gap between germline ends came to 6 bases. Germline CDR1 and CDR2: LGHDT and YNNKEL (reference sequence). This chain's CDR3 is CASSQDLLETQYF. The CDR3 DNA is TGTGCCAGCAGCCAAGACCTTTTAGAGACCCAGTACTTC.

This chain uses TRBV21-1 with TRBJ1-1; the table's D call, TRBD1, has no DNA check behind it. TRBV21-1 is a listed pseudogene. The CDR3 length is 14 residues. The CDR3 is CASSTRTGNTEAFF. The CDR3 DNA reads as TGTGCCAGCAGCACCCGGACAGGGAACACTGAAGCTTTCTTT.

The chain recombines TRBV9 with TRBJ2-1; 7 nucleotides agree with TRBD2. Germline V CDR1 and CDR2: SGDLS, YYNGEE. Trimming at V came to 0 bases and at J to 0 bases, leaving 3 bases not matched to a gene. The CDR3 spans 16 residues. The CDR3 nucleotides read TGTGCCAGCAGCGTAGGGGGCGGGAGCTCCTACAATGAGCAGTTCTTC. Residues: CASSVGGGSSYNEQFF. The whole variable domain, filled in from reference TRBV9 and TRBJ2-1, reads DSGVTQTPKHLITATGQRVTLRCSPRSGDLSVYWYQQSLDQGLQFLIQYYNGEERAKGNILERFSAQQFPDLHSELNLSSLELGDSALYFCASSVGGGSSYNEQFFGPGTRLTVL.

The gene calls are TRBV19 and TRBJ2-7; 7 nucleotides agree with TRBD1. Trimming took 5 bases from V and 7 from J; bases not matched to a gene: 8. Germline V CDR1 and CDR2: LNHDA, SQIVND (reference sequence). The CDR3 spans 13 residues. CDR3 in amino acids: CASSEGASGEQYF. The CDR3 DNA reads as TGTGCCAGTAGTGAGGGGGCGTCGGGGGAGCAGTACTTC.

This rearrangement joins TRBV19 to TRBJ2-1; 7 positions match TRBD1. Trimming took 5 bases from V and 3 from J; bases not matched to a gene: 4. CDR1 and CDR2 (germline): LNHDA, SQIVND (reference sequence). This CDR3 region has 14 residues. Written as DNA, the CDR3 is TGTGCCAGTAGTGACAGGGACCACTACAATGAGCAGTTCTTC. Its protein product is CASSDRDHYNEQFF.

The chain couples TRBV19 to TRBJ1-5; 8 bases line up with TRBD1. Per germline, CDR1 LNHDA and CDR2 SQIVND (reference sequence). CDR3 length equals 16 residues. After removal of 5 bases from V and 2 bases from J, the junction contained 8 bases not matched to a gene. CDR3 protein: CASSAIDRGGNQPQHF. CDR3 in DNA: TGTGCCAGTAGTGCCATAGACAGGGGCGGCAATCAGCCCCAGCATTTT.

This clone was counted between two and nine times. The chain uses TRBV4-2 and TRBJ2-7; maybe TRBD2 (5 bases). This CDR3 is built from 15 residues. Germline V lookup: CDR1 LGHNA, CDR2 YNFKEQ. V lost 3 bases and J lost 6, with 18 bases in between. The CDR3 protein is CASSQTGNLPSEQYF. The DNA of the CDR3 is TGTGCCAGCAGCCAGACCGGGAATCTACCATCCGAGCAGTACTTC.

The V call is TRBV18, the J call TRBJ2-5; 9 positions match TRBD1. Unmatched junction bases numbered 12, after V lost 2 bases and J lost 5 bases. Germline V gene sequence: CDR1 KGHSH, CDR2 LQKENI. This CDR3 comprises 17 residues. Written as DNA, the CDR3 is TGTGCCAGCTCACCAACCTCAGGACAGGGGTATGTGGAGACCCAGTACTTC. Protein sequence: CASSPTSGQGYVETQYF.

The V gene is TRBV6-2 or TRBV6-3, the J gene TRBJ1-4, with D maybe TRBD1 (5 bases). The germline V and J ends were trimmed by 2 bases and 7 bases, with 11 bases remaining between them. From germline, CDR1 is MNHEY and CDR2 SVGEGT. The CDR3 extends over 14 amino acids. The CDR3 here is CASSYGARGEKLFF. The CDR3 DNA follows: TGTGCCAGCAGTTACGGGGCGCGGGGTGAAAAACTGTTTTTT.